This TCR beta chain was documented in a study of CD8+ T cells in alopecia areata. Per germline, CDR1 SGHRS and CDR2 YFSETQ. This CDR3 is built from 13 residues. The germline V and J ends were trimmed by 0 bases and 1 base, with 3 bases remaining between them. The authors extracted RNA and reverse transcribed it into cDNA as the sequencing template. TCRdb's copy holds only in-frame clones and misses some; the assay was immunoSEQ multiplex PCR. The table lists fewer than 250,000 clones, around 60% of them singletons, with about 0.65% in the top ten. This clone showed up just a few times. The treatment here: oral pan-JAK inhibitor, 5-10 mg twice daily. Researchers took lesional scalp punch biopsies and peripheral blood from people who were alopecia areata patients.

The material was CD4+ T cells sorted from blood, obtained at week 4, from a patient treated with tofacitinib. The chain is built from TRBV5-1 and TRBJ2-3, with unresolved D. The TCR comes from a human donor with alopecia areata. CDR3 coding DNA: TGCGCCAGCAGCTTGGATGGCACAGATACGCAGTATTTT. Protein sequence: CASSLDGTDTQYF.